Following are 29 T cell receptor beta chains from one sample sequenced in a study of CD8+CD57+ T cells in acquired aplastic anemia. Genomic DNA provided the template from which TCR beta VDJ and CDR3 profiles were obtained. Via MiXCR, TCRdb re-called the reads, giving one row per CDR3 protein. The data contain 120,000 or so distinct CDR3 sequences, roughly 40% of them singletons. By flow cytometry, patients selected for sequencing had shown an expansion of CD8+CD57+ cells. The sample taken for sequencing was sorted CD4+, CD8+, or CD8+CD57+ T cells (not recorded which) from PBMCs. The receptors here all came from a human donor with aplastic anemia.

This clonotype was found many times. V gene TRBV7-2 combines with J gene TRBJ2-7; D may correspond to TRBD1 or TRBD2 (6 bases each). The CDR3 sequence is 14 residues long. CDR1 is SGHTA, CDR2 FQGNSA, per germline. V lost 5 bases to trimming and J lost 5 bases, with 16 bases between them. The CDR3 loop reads CASSALGGSHEQYV. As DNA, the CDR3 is TGTGCCAGCAGCGCCCTAGGGGGGTCCCACGAGCAGTACGTC.

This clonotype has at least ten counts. This CDR3 is CASSVRQGSNQPQHF. CDR3 DNA: TGTGCCAGCAGCGTAAGACAGGGAAGCAATCAGCCCCAGCATTTT. V is TRBV7-2 and J is TRBJ1-5; TRBD1 matches 7 bases. There are 15 residues in the CDR3. The trim removed 5 bases at V and 1 base at J, leaving 5 bases unmatched. Germline CDR1 and CDR2: SGHTA and FQGNSA.

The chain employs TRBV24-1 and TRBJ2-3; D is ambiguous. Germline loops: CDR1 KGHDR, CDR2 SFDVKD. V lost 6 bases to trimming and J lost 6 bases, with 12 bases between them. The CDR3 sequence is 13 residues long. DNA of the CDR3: TGTGCCACCAGTCCTGCCGGTGAGGATACGCAGTATTTT. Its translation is CATSPAGEDTQYF.

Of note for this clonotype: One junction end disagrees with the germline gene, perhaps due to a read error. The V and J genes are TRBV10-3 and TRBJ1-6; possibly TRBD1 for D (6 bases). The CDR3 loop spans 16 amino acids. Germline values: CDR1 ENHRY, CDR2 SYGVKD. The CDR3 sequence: CAISEGDIHRGSPPHF. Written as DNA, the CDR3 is TGTGCCATCAGTGAGGGGGACATTCACAGAGGTTCACCCCCCCACTTT.

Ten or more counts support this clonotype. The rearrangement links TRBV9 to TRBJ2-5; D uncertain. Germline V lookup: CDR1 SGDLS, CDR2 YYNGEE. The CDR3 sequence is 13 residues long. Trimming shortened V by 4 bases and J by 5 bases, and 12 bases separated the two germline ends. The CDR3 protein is CASSPQNTETQYF. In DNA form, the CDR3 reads TGTGCCAGCAGCCCACAGAATACGGAGACCCAGTACTTC.

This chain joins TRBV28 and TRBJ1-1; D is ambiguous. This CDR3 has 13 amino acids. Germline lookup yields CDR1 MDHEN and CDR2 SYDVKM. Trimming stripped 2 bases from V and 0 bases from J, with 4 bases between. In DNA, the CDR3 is TGTGCCAGCAGTTTACTAATGAACACTGAAGCTTTCTTT. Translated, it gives CASSLLMNTEAFF. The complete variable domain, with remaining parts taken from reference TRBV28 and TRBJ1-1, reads DVKVTQSSRYLVKRTGEKVFLECVQDMDHENMFWYRQDPGLGLRLIYFSYDVKMKEKGDIPEGYSVSREKKERFSLILESASTNQTSMYLCASSLLMNTEAFFGQGTRLTVV.

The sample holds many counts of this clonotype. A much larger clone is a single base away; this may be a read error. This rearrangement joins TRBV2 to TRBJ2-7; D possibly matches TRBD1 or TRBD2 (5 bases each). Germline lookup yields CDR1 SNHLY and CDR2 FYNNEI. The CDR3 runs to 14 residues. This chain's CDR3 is CASRGVDTVYVQYF. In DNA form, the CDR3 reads TGTGCCAGCAGGGGGGTGGACACCGTCTACGTGCAGTACTTC.

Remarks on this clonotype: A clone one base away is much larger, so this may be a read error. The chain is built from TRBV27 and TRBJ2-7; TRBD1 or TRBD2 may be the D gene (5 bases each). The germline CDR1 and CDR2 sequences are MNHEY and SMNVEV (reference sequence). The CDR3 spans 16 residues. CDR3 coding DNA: TGTACCAGCAGGTTAAACCTCGGGACCTACTCCTACGAGCAGTACGTC. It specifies CTSRLNLGTYSYEQYV.

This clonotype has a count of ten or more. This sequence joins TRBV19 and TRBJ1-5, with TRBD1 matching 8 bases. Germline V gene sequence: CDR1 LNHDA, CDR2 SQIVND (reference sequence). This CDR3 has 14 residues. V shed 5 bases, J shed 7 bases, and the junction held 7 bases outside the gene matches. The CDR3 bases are TGTGCCAGTAGTCTTTCAGGGGGCCGGCAGCCCCAGCATTTT. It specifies CASSLSGGRQPQHF.

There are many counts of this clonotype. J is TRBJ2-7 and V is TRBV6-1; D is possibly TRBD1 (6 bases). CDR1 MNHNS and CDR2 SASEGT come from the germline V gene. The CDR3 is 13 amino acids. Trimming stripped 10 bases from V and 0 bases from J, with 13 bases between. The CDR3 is CATSGDNSYEQYV. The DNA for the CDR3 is TGTGCCACTTCTGGGGACAACTCCTACGAGCAGTACGTC.

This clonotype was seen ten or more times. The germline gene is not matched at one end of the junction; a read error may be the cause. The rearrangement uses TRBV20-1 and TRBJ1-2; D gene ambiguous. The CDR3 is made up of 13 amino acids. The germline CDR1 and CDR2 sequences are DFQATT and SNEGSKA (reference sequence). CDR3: CSAHNLDGRVLIF. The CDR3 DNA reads TGCAGTGCTCACAACTTGGACGGGAGAGTTTTGATCTTC.

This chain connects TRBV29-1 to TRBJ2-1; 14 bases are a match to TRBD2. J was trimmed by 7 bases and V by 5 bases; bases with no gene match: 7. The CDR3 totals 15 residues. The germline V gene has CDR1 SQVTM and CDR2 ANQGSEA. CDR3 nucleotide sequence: TGCAGCGTTTCACGACTAGCGGGGGGGCTAAATGAGCAGTTCTTC. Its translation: CSVSRLAGGLNEQFF.

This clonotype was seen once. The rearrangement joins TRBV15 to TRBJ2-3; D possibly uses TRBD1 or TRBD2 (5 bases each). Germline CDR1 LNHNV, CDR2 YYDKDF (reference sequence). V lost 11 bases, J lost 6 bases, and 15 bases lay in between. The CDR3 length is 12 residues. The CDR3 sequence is CASPWDQDTQYF. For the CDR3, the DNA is TGTGCCTCCCCCTGGGACCAGGATACGCAGTATTTT.

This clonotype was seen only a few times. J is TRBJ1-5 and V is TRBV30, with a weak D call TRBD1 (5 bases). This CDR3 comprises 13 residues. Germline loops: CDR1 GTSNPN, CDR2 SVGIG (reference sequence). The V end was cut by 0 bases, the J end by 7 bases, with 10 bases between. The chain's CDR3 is CAWSVYSGQPQHF. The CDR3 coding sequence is TGTGCCTGGAGTGTTTATTCAGGGCAGCCCCAGCATTTT. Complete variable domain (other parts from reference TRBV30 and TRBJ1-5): SQTIHQWPATLVQPVGSPLSLECTVEGTSNPNLYWYRQAAGRGLQLLFYSVGIGQISSEVPQNLSASRPQDRQFILSSKKLLLSDSGFYLCAWSVYSGQPQHFGDGTRLSIL.

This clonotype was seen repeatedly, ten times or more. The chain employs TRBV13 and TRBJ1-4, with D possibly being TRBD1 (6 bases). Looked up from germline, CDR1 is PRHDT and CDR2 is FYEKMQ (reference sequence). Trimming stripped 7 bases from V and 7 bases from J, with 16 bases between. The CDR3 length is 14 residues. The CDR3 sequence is CASTKGGAGEKLFF. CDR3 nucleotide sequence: TGTGCCAGCACCAAGGGGGGGGCCGGTGAAAAACTGTTTTTT.

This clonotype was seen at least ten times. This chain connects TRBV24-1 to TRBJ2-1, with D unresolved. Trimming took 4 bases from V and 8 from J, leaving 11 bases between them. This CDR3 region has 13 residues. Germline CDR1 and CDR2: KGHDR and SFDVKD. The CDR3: CATSDRILDEQFF. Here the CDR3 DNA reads TGTGCCACCAGTGACCGGATTCTCGATGAGCAGTTCTTC.

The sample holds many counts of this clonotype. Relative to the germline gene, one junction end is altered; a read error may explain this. The CDR3 DNA reads as TGTGCCAGCAATCAGGGCCGCGGGACTGGAGCTTTCTTT. Translating it yields CASNQGRGTGAFF. The chain has TRBV2 and TRBJ1-1; D is perhaps TRBD1 (5 bases). This CDR3 has 13 residues. Germline V gene data show CDR1 as SNHLY and CDR2 as FYNNEI.

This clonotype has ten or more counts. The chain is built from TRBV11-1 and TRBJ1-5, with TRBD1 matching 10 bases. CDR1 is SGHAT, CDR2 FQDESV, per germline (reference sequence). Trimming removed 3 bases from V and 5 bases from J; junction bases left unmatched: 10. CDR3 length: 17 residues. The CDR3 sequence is CASSFDAGQGFHQPQHF. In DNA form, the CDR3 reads TGTGCCAGCAGCTTTGACGCGGGACAGGGGTTTCATCAGCCCCAGCATTTT.

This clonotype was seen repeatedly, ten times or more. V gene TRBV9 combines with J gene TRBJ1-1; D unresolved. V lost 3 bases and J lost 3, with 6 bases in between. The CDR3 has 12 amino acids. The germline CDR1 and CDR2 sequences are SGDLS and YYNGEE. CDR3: CASSGRYTEAFF. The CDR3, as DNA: TGTGCCAGCAGCGGTCGTTACACTGAAGCTTTCTTT.

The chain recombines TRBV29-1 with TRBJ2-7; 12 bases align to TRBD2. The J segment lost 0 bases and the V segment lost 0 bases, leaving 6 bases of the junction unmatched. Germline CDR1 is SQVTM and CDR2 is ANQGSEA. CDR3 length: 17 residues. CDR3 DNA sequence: TGCAGCGTTGAAGATCTACTAGCGGGGGGAGACTCCTACGAGCAGTACGTC. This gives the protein CSVEDLLAGGDSYEQYV.

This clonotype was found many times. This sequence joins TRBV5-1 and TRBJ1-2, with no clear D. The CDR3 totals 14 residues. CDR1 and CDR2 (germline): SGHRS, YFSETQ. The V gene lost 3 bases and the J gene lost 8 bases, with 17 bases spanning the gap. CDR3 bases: TGCGCCAGCAGCTACAGTGACTTTTCGCGGGGCTACACCTTC. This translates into CASSYSDFSRGYTF.

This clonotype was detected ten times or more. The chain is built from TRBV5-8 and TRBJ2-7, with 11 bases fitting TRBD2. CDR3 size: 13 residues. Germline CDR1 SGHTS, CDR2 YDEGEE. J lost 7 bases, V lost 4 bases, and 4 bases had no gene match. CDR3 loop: CASSETSGMEQYF. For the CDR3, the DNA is TGTGCCAGCAGCGAGACTAGCGGGATGGAGCAGTACTTC.

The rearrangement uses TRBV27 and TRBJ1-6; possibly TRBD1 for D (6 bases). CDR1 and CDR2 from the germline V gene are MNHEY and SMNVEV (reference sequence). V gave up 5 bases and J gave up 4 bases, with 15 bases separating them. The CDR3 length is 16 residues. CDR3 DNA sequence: TGTGCCAGCAGTAAGGGGGGGGGCTATTATAATTCACCCCTCCACTTT. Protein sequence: CASSKGGGYYNSPLHF.

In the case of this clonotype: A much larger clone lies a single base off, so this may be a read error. In nucleotides, the CDR3 is TGTGCCAGCAGCTCTGGACGTTTCGGGGATGGACAAGAGACCCAGTACTTC. It encodes CASSSGRFGDGQETQYF. This rearrangement joins TRBV5-6 to TRBJ2-5; the D gene is possibly TRBD2 (5 bases). The CDR3 is 17 residues long. V was pared by 3 bases and J by 2 bases, with 20 bases between. Germline CDR1 and CDR2: SGHDT and YYEEEE.

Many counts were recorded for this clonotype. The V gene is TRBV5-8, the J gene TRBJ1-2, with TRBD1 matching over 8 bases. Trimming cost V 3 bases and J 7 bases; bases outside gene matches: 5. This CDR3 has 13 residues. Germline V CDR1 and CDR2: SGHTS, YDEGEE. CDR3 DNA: TGTGCCAGCAGCTCGGACAGGGATCGTGGCTACACCTTC. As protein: CASSSDRDRGYTF.

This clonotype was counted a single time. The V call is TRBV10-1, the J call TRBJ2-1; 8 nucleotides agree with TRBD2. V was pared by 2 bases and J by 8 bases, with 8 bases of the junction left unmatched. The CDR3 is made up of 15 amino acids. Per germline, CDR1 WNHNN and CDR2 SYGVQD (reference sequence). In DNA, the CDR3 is TGCGCCAGCAGTGAGATGACGGGGGGGACCCATGAGCAGTTCTTC. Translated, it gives CASSEMTGGTHEQFF.

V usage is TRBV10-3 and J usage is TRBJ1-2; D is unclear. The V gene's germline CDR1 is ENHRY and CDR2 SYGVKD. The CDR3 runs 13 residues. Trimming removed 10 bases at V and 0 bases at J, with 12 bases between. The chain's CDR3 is CASTGPPNYGYTF. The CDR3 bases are TGTGCCAGCACCGGGCCGCCTAACTATGGCTACACCTTC.

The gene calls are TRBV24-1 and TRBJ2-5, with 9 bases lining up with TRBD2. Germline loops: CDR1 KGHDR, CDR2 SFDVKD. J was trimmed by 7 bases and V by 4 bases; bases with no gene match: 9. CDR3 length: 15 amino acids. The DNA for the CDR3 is TGTGCCACCAGTGACCTGAGACTAGCGGTGGGGACCCAGTACTTC. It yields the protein CATSDLRLAVGTQYF.

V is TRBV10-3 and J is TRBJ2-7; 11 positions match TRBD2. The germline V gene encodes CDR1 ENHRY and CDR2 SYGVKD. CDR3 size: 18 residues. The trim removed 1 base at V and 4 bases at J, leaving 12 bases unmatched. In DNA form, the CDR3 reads TGTGCCATCAGTGAGTTCGTAGCGGGGGGGACCGGGGGGTACGAGCAGTACTTC. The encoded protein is CAISEFVAGGTGGYEQYF.